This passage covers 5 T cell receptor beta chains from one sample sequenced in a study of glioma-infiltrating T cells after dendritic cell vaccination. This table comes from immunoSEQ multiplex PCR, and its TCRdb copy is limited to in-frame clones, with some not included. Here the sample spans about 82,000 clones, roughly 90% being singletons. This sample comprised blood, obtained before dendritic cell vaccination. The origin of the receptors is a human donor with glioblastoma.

The CDR3 sequence: CAWSWLLPYEQYF. The CDR3 region has the DNA TGTGCCTGGAGTTGGCTACTACCCTACGAGCAGTACTTC. The chain uses TRBV30 and TRBJ2-7; D remains unclear. V gave up 2 bases and J gave up 2 bases, with 10 bases separating them. Germline V gene lookup returns CDR1 GTSNPN and CDR2 SVGIG (reference sequence). This CDR3 has 13 amino acids.

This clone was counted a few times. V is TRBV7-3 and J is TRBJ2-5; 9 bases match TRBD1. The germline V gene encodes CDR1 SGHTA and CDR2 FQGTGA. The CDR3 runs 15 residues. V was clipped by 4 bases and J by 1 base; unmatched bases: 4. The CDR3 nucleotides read TGTGCCAGCAGCTCAACAGGGGGCGGCCAAGAGACCCAGTACTTC. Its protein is CASSSTGGGQETQYF.

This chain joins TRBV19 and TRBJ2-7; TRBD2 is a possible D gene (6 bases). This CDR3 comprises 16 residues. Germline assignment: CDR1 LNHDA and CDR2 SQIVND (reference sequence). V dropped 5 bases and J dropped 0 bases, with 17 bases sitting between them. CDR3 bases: TGTGCCAGTAGTCCTTACGGGGACGGGAGCTCCTACGAGCAGTACTTC. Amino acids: CASSPYGDGSSYEQYF.

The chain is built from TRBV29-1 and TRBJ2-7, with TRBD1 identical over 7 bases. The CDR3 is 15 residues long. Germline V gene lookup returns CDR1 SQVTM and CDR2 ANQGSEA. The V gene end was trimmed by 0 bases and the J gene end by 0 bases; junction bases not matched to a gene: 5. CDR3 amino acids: CSVEDAAGGSYEQYF. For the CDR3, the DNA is TGCAGCGTTGAAGATGCGGCAGGGGGCTCCTACGAGCAGTACTTC.

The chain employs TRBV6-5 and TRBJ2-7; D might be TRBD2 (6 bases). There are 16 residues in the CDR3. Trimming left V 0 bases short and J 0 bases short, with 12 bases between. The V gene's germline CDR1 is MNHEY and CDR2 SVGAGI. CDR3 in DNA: TGTGCCAGCAGTTACTCGAGACGGGGGTCCTCCTACGAGCAGTACTTC. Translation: CASSYSRRGSSYEQYF.